This T cell receptor (beta chain) was found in a study of T cells in Graves' hyperthyroidism and ophthalmopathy. This clonotype has a handful of counts. The antigen remains undetermined. General study findings and limits: Appearing also in blood were most of the thyroid clonotypes expanded above 0.001.

Ophthalmopathy patients showed a Clinical Activity Score of at least 3, NOSPECS grade of at least 4 and duration under 3 months. PBMCs stemmed from approximately 9.1 ml fresh peripheral blood. CDR3 length: 14 residues. Germline CDR1 SQVTM, CDR2 ANQGSEA. Deletions cut 3 bases from V and 9 bases from J, with 18 bases between. The source material, RNA transcripts, was used to amplify TCR beta CDR3 regions. The primer set for the first-round RT-PCR of the TCR CDR3 was HTBI. Each CDR3 protein is one row after TCRdb ran MiXCR on the multiplex PCR reads. The sample contains some 650,000 distinct CDR3 sequences, about 16% of which appear only once.

The sequencing sample was made of blood. V is TRBV29-1 and J is TRBJ2-1; D possibly corresponds to TRBD2 (5 bases). The TCR was taken from a woman in her thirties or forties with Graves' ophthalmopathy. CDR3 in amino acids: CSVEVSLGGGEQFF. CDR3 DNA: TGCAGCGTTGAGGTCTCTTTAGGAGGCGGTGAGCAGTTCTTC.